This T cell receptor beta chain stems from a study of blood T cell repertoires in COVID-19. This CDR3 is 12 amino acids long. V was clipped by 6 bases and J by 6 bases; unmatched bases: 2. CDR1 is LNHDA and CDR2 is SQIVND in the germline V gene (reference sequence). Profiled with immunoSEQ multiplex PCR; TCRdb holds only in-frame clones, not every one. The table shows about 150,000 clones, with around 88% occurring only once. The chain carries TRBV19 and TRBJ2-1, with 7 bases lining up with TRBD1. Input material: peripheral blood. The source is a human donor in a cohort sampled during active COVID-19. The DNA for the CDR3 is TGTGCCAGTAGCAACAGGGGCAATGAGCAGTTCTTC. This translates into CASSNRGNEQFF. Drawing the rest from reference TRBV19 and TRBJ2-1, the complete variable domain is DGGITQSPKYLFRKEGQNVTLSCEQNLNHDAMYWYRQDPGQGLRLIYYSQIVNDFQKGDIAEGYSVSREKKESFPLTVTSAQKNPTAFYLCASSNRGNEQFFGPGTRLTVL.